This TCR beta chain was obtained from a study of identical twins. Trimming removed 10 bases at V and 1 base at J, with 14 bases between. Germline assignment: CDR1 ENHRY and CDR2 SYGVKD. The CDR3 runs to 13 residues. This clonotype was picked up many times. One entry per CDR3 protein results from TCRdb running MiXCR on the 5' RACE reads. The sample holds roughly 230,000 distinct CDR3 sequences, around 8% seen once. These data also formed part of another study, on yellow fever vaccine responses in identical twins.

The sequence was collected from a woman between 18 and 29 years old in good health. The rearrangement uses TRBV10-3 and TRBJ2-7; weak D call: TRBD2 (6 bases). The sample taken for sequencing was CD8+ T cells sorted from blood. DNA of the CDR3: TGTGCCACCAAACCCGGGGGATCCTACGAGCAGTACTTC. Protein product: CATKPGGSYEQYF.